Below, 17 T cell receptor beta chains from the same sample are listed, as sequenced in a study of control samples from healthy donors and cancer patients. Method: immunoSEQ multiplex PCR; TCRdb's copy keeps in-frame clones and lacks some. The table lists about 190,000 clones, roughly nine tenths of them singletons. Material: blood. Receptors were obtained from a man in his thirties or forties in good health.

This clone was seen a handful of times. The rearrangement joins TRBV6-5 to TRBJ1-4; 7 nucleotides match TRBD1. V trimming: 7 bases; J trimming: 12 bases; junction bases outside the gene matches: 11. Germline V gene data show CDR1 as MNHEY and CDR2 as SVGAGI. This CDR3 region has 13 residues. The CDR3 reads CASTRRQGLQLFF. CDR3 DNA: TGTGCCAGCACTAGACGACAGGGTCTTCAACTGTTTTTT.

The J gene is TRBJ2-7, the V gene TRBV2; D is possibly TRBD1 (6 bases). Germline lookup yields CDR1 SNHLY and CDR2 FYNNEI. Trimming pared 3 bases from V and 3 bases from J, leaving 12 bases between. The CDR3 is 14 amino acids. DNA of the CDR3: TGTGCCAGCAGTGAGGTTACAGGGTTCTACGAGCAGTACTTC. This codes for CASSEVTGFYEQYF. Supplemented by reference TRBV2 and TRBJ2-7, the full variable domain reads EPEVTQTPSHQVTQMGQEVILRCVPISNHLYFYWYRQILGQKVEFLVSFYNNEISEKSEIFDDQFSVERPDGSNFTLKIRSTKLEDSAMYFCASSEVTGFYEQYFGPGTRLTVT.

J is TRBJ2-1 and V is TRBV19, with 9 bases that match TRBD2. V was pared by 4 bases and J by 10 bases, with 14 bases of the junction left unmatched. The germline V gene has CDR1 LNHDA and CDR2 SQIVND (reference sequence). This CDR3 contains 16 residues. CDR3 protein: CASSTPWAGGPEEQFF. In nucleotides, the CDR3 is TGTGCCAGTAGTACCCCCTGGGCGGGGGGGCCAGAGGAGCAGTTCTTC.

The chain couples TRBV11-3 to TRBJ2-2; D may be TRBD2 (5 bases). CDR3 length: 17 residues. Per the germline V gene, CDR1 is SGHNT and CDR2 is YENEEA. Trimming stripped 0 bases from V and 0 bases from J, with 11 bases between. DNA of the CDR3: TGTGCCAGCAGCTTAGATTCAGCGCGGGCGAACACCGGGGAGCTGTTTTTT. Its protein product is CASSLDSARANTGELFF.

The rearrangement links TRBV7-8 to TRBJ1-6, with D possibly being TRBD1 (6 bases). V was cut by 5 bases and J by 7 bases, with 18 bases left in between. This CDR3 has 16 residues. Germline CDR1 and CDR2: SGHVS and FQNEAQ. In DNA form, the CDR3 reads TGTGCCAGCAGCCCCACTGGGGGTAGGGGGAATTCACCCCTCCACTTT. It is translated as CASSPTGGRGNSPLHF.

The chain recombines TRBV19 with TRBJ1-2, with no clear D. The V and J ends lost 5 bases and 2 bases respectively, with 15 bases between them. CDR1 is LNHDA and CDR2 is SQIVND in the germline V gene (reference sequence). This CDR3 spans 15 amino acids. This CDR3 is CASSPRNILNYGYTF. The CDR3 DNA reads TGTGCCAGTAGTCCCCGGAATATATTGAACTATGGCTACACCTTC.

The rearrangement joins TRBV19 to TRBJ1-1; D unresolved. V was trimmed by 5 bases and J by 1 base, leaving 11 bases between them. Germline lookup yields CDR1 LNHDA and CDR2 SQIVND (reference sequence). This CDR3 region has 14 residues. This chain's CDR3 is CASSAWTGNTEAFF. In DNA form, the CDR3 reads TGTGCCAGTAGTGCGTGGACGGGGAACACTGAAGCTTTCTTT.

The V call is TRBV4-2, the J call TRBJ1-2; maybe TRBD1 (5 bases). CDR1 LGHNA and CDR2 YNFKEQ come from the germline V gene. Trimming removed 1 base from V and 1 base from J, with 10 bases in between. CDR3 length: 15 residues. The CDR3 here is CASSQVGGVNYGYTF. The CDR3 nucleotides are TGTGCCAGCAGCCAAGTCGGGGGGGTTAACTATGGCTACACCTTC.

This chain joins TRBV25-1 and TRBJ1-1; D is unresolved. Germline V gives CDR1 MGHDK, CDR2 SYGVNS. This CDR3 is 13 amino acids long. With 6 bases removed from V and 0 bases from J, the gap between germline ends came to 8 bases. Here the CDR3 reads CASRGFMNTEAFF. For the CDR3, the DNA is TGTGCCAGCAGGGGATTCATGAACACTGAAGCTTTCTTT.

This chain connects TRBV20-1 to TRBJ1-2; D is uncertain. V lost 3 bases, J lost 4 bases, and 12 bases lay in between. Germline V lookup: CDR1 DFQATT, CDR2 SNEGSKA (reference sequence). This CDR3 is 13 amino acids long. CDR3: CSASTDSFYGYTF. CDR3 sequence (DNA): TGCAGTGCTAGTACGGATTCCTTCTATGGCTACACCTTC.

This chain joins TRBV6-5 and TRBJ2-2; D perhaps matches TRBD1 (5 bases). This CDR3 has 14 residues. Germline CDR1 MNHEY, CDR2 SVGAGI. Trimming removed 3 bases at V and 6 bases at J, with 11 bases between. The CDR3 nucleotides are TGTGCCAGCAGTTATCAGGGTATGGCCGGGGAGCTGTTTTTT. Amino acid sequence: CASSYQGMAGELFF.

The CDR3 spells CASSPGFSGANVLTF. As DNA, the CDR3 is TGTGCCAGCAGCCCGGGTTTCTCTGGGGCCAACGTCCTGACTTTC. The chain combines TRBV7-9 with TRBJ2-6; no firm D call. The CDR3 extends over 15 amino acids. V dropped 5 bases and J dropped 0 bases, with 8 bases sitting between them. Germline CDR1 SEHNR, CDR2 FQNEAQ (reference sequence).

The DNA for the CDR3 is TGTGCCAGCAGCCAAGTGGGACTAGCGGGGGGATACAATGAGCAGTTCTTC. Translated: CASSQVGLAGGYNEQFF. This chain joins TRBV27 and TRBJ2-1; 15 positions match TRBD2. In germline, CDR1 is MNHEY, CDR2 SMNVEV (reference sequence). Trimming took 6 bases from V and 4 from J; bases not matched to a gene: 7. CDR3 length equals 17 residues.

The chain carries TRBV6-5 and TRBJ2-3, with D hard to call. Between the trimmed V and J ends, which lost 0 bases and 5 bases, there was a span of 12 bases. Germline loops: CDR1 MNHEY, CDR2 SVGAGI. This CDR3 has 15 residues. CDR3: CASSYSRWMGDTQYF. In nucleotides, the CDR3 is TGTGCCAGCAGTTACTCGAGGTGGATGGGAGATACGCAGTATTTT.

This chain uses TRBV7-9 with TRBJ2-1; no firm D call. Germline V gene data show CDR1 as SEHNR and CDR2 as FQNEAQ (reference sequence). The ends were cut back, 5 bases at V and 0 bases at J, with 11 bases in the middle. The CDR3 totals 15 residues. CDR3 DNA: TGTGCCAGCAGCAACAGTGACCCCTCCTACAATGAGCAGTTCTTC. This sequence encodes CASSNSDPSYNEQFF. Combining the CDR3 with reference TRBV7-9 and TRBJ2-1 gives the whole variable domain DTGVSQNPRHKITKRGQNVTFRCDPISEHNRLYWYRQTLGQGPEFLTYFQNEAQLEKSRLLSDRFSAERPKGSFSTLEIQRTEQGDSAMYLCASSNSDPSYNEQFFGPGTRLTVL.

The chain uses TRBV2 and TRBJ1-1; TRBD1 aligns across 7 bases. The CDR3 length is 12 residues. The junction had 6 bases not matched to a gene; V was cut back by 7 bases and J by 7 bases. Germline V CDR1 and CDR2: SNHLY, FYNNEI. CDR3 nucleotide sequence: TGTGCCAGCACCCAAGGGGGCCTTGAAGCTTTCTTT. Translated, it gives CASTQGGLEAFF.

The V call is TRBV12-3 or TRBV12-4, the J call TRBJ2-3; possibly TRBD2 for D (5 bases). The CDR3 has 13 amino acids. Trimming stripped 7 bases from V and 5 bases from J, with 13 bases between. CDR3 nucleotides: TGTGCCAGCATCTCCAGCGGCGGAGATACGCAGTATTTT. This gives the protein CASISSGGDTQYF.